This TCR beta chain appears in the sequencing data of a study of blood T cell repertoires in COVID-19. Study information: Samples taken during acute and convalescent COVID-19 were collected in the United States, Italy and Spain.

This CDR3 is built from 14 residues. CDR1 and CDR2 from the germline V gene are SEHNR and FQNEAQ (reference sequence). With 4 bases removed from V and 3 bases from J, the gap between germline ends came to 12 bases. Per the study methods: Using reference gene primer amplification, nucleated cell counts were estimated. The assay was immunoSEQ multiplex PCR, and TCRdb's table has in-frame clones only and misses some. Clone size and V and J calls were adopted from that table, with D and trimming inferred from the DNA. This sample has 200,000 or so clones; 85% occur once, and the top ten carry around 1%. The receptor's source is a man aged 60 to 75 with COVID-19, enrolled during active disease. The V gene is TRBV7-9, the J gene TRBJ1-1; no definite D call. Sample: peripheral blood. The CDR3 region is CASSSTFRDTEAFF. The CDR3 bases are TGTGCCAGCAGCTCCACCTTTCGGGACACTGAAGCTTTCTTT.